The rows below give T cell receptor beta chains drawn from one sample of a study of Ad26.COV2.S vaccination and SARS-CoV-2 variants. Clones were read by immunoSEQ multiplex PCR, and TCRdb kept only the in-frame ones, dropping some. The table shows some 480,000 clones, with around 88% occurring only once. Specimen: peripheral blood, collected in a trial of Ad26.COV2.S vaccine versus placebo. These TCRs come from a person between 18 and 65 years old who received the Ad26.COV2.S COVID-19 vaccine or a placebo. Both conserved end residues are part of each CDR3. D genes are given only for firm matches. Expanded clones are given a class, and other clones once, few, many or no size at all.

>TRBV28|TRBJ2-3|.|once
CASLMQGVGNTQYF
TGTGCCAGCCTGATGCAGGGTGTAGGGAATACGCAGTATTTT
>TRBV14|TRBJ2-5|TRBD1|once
CASSQDGRGQETQYF
TGTGCCAGCAGCCAAGACGGCAGGGGGCAAGAGACCCAGTACTTC
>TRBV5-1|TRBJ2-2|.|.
CASSSFDGGELFF
TGCGCCAGCAGCTCCTTTGATGGGGGGGAGCTGTTTTTT
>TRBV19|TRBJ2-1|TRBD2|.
CASSPSGSRNNEQFF
TGTGCCAGTAGCCCCAGCGGGAGCAGGAACAATGAGCAGTTCTTC
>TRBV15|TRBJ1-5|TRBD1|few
CATSPTQGAGWPQHF
TGTGCCACCAGCCCGACGCAGGGGGCAGGGTGGCCCCAGCATTTT
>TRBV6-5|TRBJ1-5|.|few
CASQGRGSNQPQHF
TGTGCCAGTCAGGGACGGGGGAGCAATCAGCCCCAGCATTTT
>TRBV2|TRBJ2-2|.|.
CASSPRGLKTGELFF
TGTGCCAGCAGTCCTAGAGGACTAAAAACCGGGGAGCTGTTTTTT
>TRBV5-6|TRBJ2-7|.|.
CASSAPSGTVTYEQYF
TGTGCCAGCAGCGCACCGTCCGGGACCGTCACCTACGAGCAGTACTTC
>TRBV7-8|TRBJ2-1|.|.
CAGSDEQFF
TGTGCTGGGAGCGATGAGCAGTTCTTC
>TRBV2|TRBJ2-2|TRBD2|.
CASSGGSGRAAGELFF
TGTGCCAGCAGTGGGGGTAGCGGGAGGGCCGCCGGGGAGCTGTTTTTT
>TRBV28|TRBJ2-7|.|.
CASSLSRLYEQYF
TGTGCCAGCAGTTTGTCCAGGCTCTACGAGCAGTACTTC
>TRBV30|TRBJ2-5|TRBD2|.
CAWSREAGVETQYF
TGTGCCTGGAGCCGGGAAGCGGGAGTAGAGACCCAGTACTTC
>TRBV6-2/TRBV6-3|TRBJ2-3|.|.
CASSYGNTIDTQYF
TGTGCCAGCAGTTACGGGAACACTATAGATACGCAGTATTTT